A single sample is the source of the 12 T cell receptor beta chains below, sequenced in a study of CD8 T cells in ankylosing spondylitis. These TCRs' antigens remain unknown. A single record per CDR3 protein comes from TCRdb applying MiXCR to the 5' RACE reads. In the table there are about 480,000 distinct CDR3 sequences, approximately 17% of which are singletons. Study-wide findings and caveats: A motif in TCR beta, a set of eight highly homologous variants, appeared characteristic of ankylosing spondylitis blood.

Sample: blood, either unsorted or a sorted T cell fraction (not recorded which). The receptors were sampled from a male donor with ankylosing spondylitis.

The CDR3 nucleotides read TGCGCCAGCAGTGCTCCCAACACTGAAGCTTTCTTT. Protein: CASSAPNTEAFF. The rearrangement joins TRBV10-1 to TRBJ1-1; D is uncertain. This CDR3 region has 12 residues. The V end was cut by 4 bases, the J end by 2 bases, with 5 bases between. From germline, CDR1 is WNHNN and CDR2 SYGVQD (reference sequence).

This clonotype was observed a few times. The V and J genes are TRBV4-2 and TRBJ2-1; 8 bases match TRBD2. Per germline, CDR1 LGHNA and CDR2 YNFKEQ. The V and J ends lost 0 bases and 8 bases, in that order; junction bases with no gene match: 12. This CDR3 comprises 17 residues. The CDR3 reads CASSQDGGGGPGDEQFF. For the CDR3, the DNA is TGTGCCAGCAGCCAAGATGGGGGCGGGGGGCCTGGGGATGAGCAGTTCTTC.

The chain carries TRBV5-1 and TRBJ2-3, with D possibly matching TRBD1 (6 bases). V was cut by 0 bases and J by 2 bases, with 13 bases left in between. From germline, CDR1 is SGHRS and CDR2 YFSETQ. The CDR3 extends over 16 amino acids. The CDR3 sequence: CASSLASGAYTDTQYF. The CDR3, as DNA: TGCGCCAGCAGCTTGGCCTCAGGGGCGTACACAGATACGCAGTATTTT.

This clonotype appeared a few times. The chain combines TRBV9 with TRBJ2-3; 9 positions agree with TRBD2. In germline, CDR1 is SGDLS, CDR2 YYNGEE. The CDR3 spans 16 residues. The V gene end was trimmed by 4 bases and the J gene end by 4 bases; junction bases not matched to a gene: 10. Here the CDR3 reads CASSRYAGGVADTQYF. CDR3 bases: TGTGCCAGCAGCCGGTACGCGGGAGGGGTTGCAGATACGCAGTATTTT. Looking up the rest from reference TRBV9 and TRBJ2-3 gives the full variable domain: DSGVTQTPKHLITATGQRVTLRCSPRSGDLSVYWYQQSLDQGLQFLIQYYNGEERAKGNILERFSAQQFPDLHSELNLSSLELGDSALYFCASSRYAGGVADTQYFGPGTRLTVL.

The chain joins TRBV11-3 to TRBJ2-5; D is tentatively TRBD1 or TRBD2 (6 bases each). The V end lost 5 bases, the J end lost 4 bases, and 14 bases lay between the germline ends. Germline V gene data show CDR1 as SGHNT and CDR2 as YENEEA. The CDR3 contains 14 residues. CDR3 sequence: CASSTQGTGETQYF. As DNA, the CDR3 is TGTGCCAGCAGCACCCAGGGGACTGGAGAGACCCAGTACTTC.

This clonotype appeared a few times. This chain uses TRBV7-2 with TRBJ1-4; D is unresolved. The CDR3 is made up of 16 amino acids. Per the germline V gene, CDR1 is SGHTA and CDR2 is FQGNSA. Trimming removed 4 bases at V and 8 bases at J, with 20 bases between. CDR3 DNA: TGTGCCAGCAGCTCCTTTGCACGAGTCGGAGGGGAAAAACTGTTTTTT. This sequence encodes CASSSFARVGGEKLFF.

The rearrangement uses TRBV11-2 and TRBJ2-3; TRBD1 matches at 7 bases. V lost 2 bases to trimming and J lost 1 base; unmatched junction nucleotides: 15. Germline loops: CDR1 SGHAT, CDR2 FQNNGV. The CDR3 runs to 19 residues. CDR3 protein: CASSLRGRLRQGGTDTQYF. CDR3 sequence (DNA): TGTGCCAGCAGCTTACGAGGGCGACTCAGACAGGGAGGCACAGATACGCAGTATTTT.

This clonotype was detected a few times. This chain joins TRBV5-6 and TRBJ1-2; D may be TRBD1 (5 bases). Germline V lookup: CDR1 SGHDT, CDR2 YYEEEE. The CDR3 runs 10 residues. V lost 7 bases to trimming and J lost 7 bases, with 8 bases between them. DNA for the CDR3: TGTGCCAGCGGCAGGGCTGGCTACACCTTC. This sequence encodes CASGRAGYTF.

The chain carries TRBV12-3 or TRBV12-4 and TRBJ1-5; D gene unclear. V gave up 3 bases and J gave up 9 bases, with 9 bases separating them. CDR3 length: 12 amino acids. CDR3 region: CASSFGDSPQHF. The CDR3 region has the DNA TGTGCCAGCAGTTTTGGGGATTCGCCCCAGCATTTT.

This clonotype was counted many times. The chain joins TRBV12-3 or TRBV12-4 to TRBJ2-7; D is undetermined. There are 11 residues in the CDR3. V lost 5 bases, J lost 2 bases, and 4 bases lay in between. CDR3 residues: CASSPAYEQYF. The CDR3 nucleotides read TGTGCCAGCAGTCCCGCCTACGAGCAGTACTTC.

The count of this clonotype is one. The chain has TRBV24-1 and TRBJ2-1; TRBD2 matches at 8 bases. V shed 8 bases and J 8 bases; nucleotides not matched to a gene: 7. Germline lookup yields CDR1 KGHDR and CDR2 SFDVKD. The CDR3 consists of 13 residues. The CDR3 bases are TGTGCCACCAACTTAGCGGGAAGCGATGAGCAGTTCTTC. Translated: CATNLAGSDEQFF.

This clonotype appeared many times. J is TRBJ2-1 and V is TRBV29-1; 7 bases line up with TRBD1. The CDR3 loop spans 14 amino acids. CDR1 SQVTM and CDR2 ANQGSEA come from the germline V gene. J was trimmed by 0 bases and V by 5 bases; bases with no gene match: 4. The CDR3 nucleotides read TGCAGCGTTAGGGGACAGAGCTCCTACAATGAGCAGTTCTTC. Its protein is CSVRGQSSYNEQFF.